The 32 T cell receptor beta chains presented below share a single source sample, sequenced in a study of control samples from healthy donors and cancer patients. Sequenced by immunoSEQ multiplex PCR; TCRdb stores in-frame clones only, minus some. The table has around 140,000 clones, about nine tenths seen once. Sequencing was carried out using PBMCs. Receptors were obtained from a man over 45 with head and neck cancer.

The chain has TRBV28 and TRBJ1-6; no definite D call. Germline loops: CDR1 MDHEN, CDR2 SYDVKM. This CDR3 has 15 amino acids. V gave up 2 bases and J gave up 6 bases, with 11 bases separating them. The CDR3 DNA follows: TGTGCCAGCAGTTTACAAGGATCTTTTAATTCACCCCTCCACTTT. Protein: CASSLQGSFNSPLHF.

The chain carries TRBV28 and TRBJ2-7, with a tentative D call TRBD2 (5 bases). The CDR3 is 15 amino acids. CDR1 and CDR2 (germline): MDHEN, SYDVKM. V dropped 1 base and J dropped 3 bases, with 13 bases sitting between them. CDR3 DNA: TGTGCCAGCAGTTTATTTAGCGTGAAGGGCTACGAGCAGTACTTC. Protein: CASSLFSVKGYEQYF. Full variable domain (remainder filled in from reference TRBV28 and TRBJ2-7): DVKVTQSSRYLVKRTGEKVFLECVQDMDHENMFWYRQDPGLGLRLIYFSYDVKMKEKGDIPEGYSVSREKKERFSLILESASTNQTSMYLCASSLFSVKGYEQYFGPGTRLTVT.

CDR3 residues: CASSPGRLGSNEKLFF. CDR3 bases: TGTGCCAGCAGCCCCGGACGGCTTGGTTCGAATGAAAAACTGTTTTTT. The chain employs TRBV7-9 and TRBJ1-4; D is ambiguous. The germline V gene encodes CDR1 SEHNR and CDR2 FQNEAQ (reference sequence). Trimming shortened V by 5 bases and J by 5 bases, and 18 bases separated the two germline ends. CDR3 length: 16 residues. Combining the CDR3 with reference TRBV7-9 and TRBJ1-4 gives the whole variable domain DTGVSQNPRHKITKRGQNVTFRCDPISEHNRLYWYRQTLGQGPEFLTYFQNEAQLEKSRLLSDRFSAERPKGSFSTLEIQRTEQGDSAMYLCASSPGRLGSNEKLFFGSGTQLSVL.

This chain links TRBV9 with TRBJ2-3, with 8 bases fitting TRBD2. V shed 6 bases and J 6 bases; nucleotides not matched to a gene: 15. The germline V gene has CDR1 SGDLS and CDR2 YYNGEE. This CDR3 is built from 16 residues. The CDR3 coding sequence is TGTGCCAGCACCGGCCTAGGCGGGGGGCCCTCCGATACGCAGTATTTT. Residues: CASTGLGGGPSDTQYF.

V is TRBV12-3 or TRBV12-4 and J is TRBJ2-3, with D unclear. The CDR3 has 12 residues. Trimming pared 6 bases from V and 6 bases from J, leaving 10 bases between. The CDR3, as DNA: TGTGCCAGCAGCCCCCCCTCGGATACGCAGTATTTT. Its protein is CASSPPSDTQYF.

CDR3 nucleotide sequence: TGTGCCAGCAGCCAACGACAGGGAGGGCTAGAGCAGTACTTC. Its translation: CASSQRQGGLEQYF. The rearrangement joins TRBV3-1 (or the pseudogene TRBV3-2) to TRBJ2-7; D tentatively reads TRBD1 or TRBD2 (7 bases each). V dropped 2 bases and J dropped 7 bases, with 15 bases sitting between them. Germline CDR1 LGHDT, CDR2 YNNKEL (reference sequence). The CDR3 consists of 14 residues.

V and J are TRBV6-5 and TRBJ2-2, with D maybe TRBD1 (6 bases). This CDR3 contains 15 residues. With 6 bases removed from V and 2 bases from J, the gap between germline ends came to 13 bases. From germline, CDR1 is MNHEY and CDR2 SVGAGI. The CDR3 reads CASSRQASNTGELFF. The CDR3 DNA reads as TGTGCCAGCAGCAGACAGGCCTCCAACACCGGGGAGCTGTTTTTT.

This clone came up a few times. The chain combines TRBV6-2 or TRBV6-3 with TRBJ1-5; 8 bases map to TRBD1. The CDR3 is 18 residues long. Per the germline V gene, CDR1 is MNHEY and CDR2 is SVGEGT. Germline trimming cut 4 bases from V and 3 bases from J; bases unmatched to any gene: 14. CDR3 loop: CASSSRGRGPKNNQPQHF. The CDR3 DNA is TGTGCCAGCAGTTCCAGGGGGCGAGGCCCGAAAAACAATCAGCCCCAGCATTTT.

This chain connects TRBV29-1 to TRBJ1-1; the D gene is possibly TRBD1 (5 bases). The CDR3 contains 14 residues. Germline V gives CDR1 SQVTM, CDR2 ANQGSEA. V was clipped by 2 bases and J by 5 bases, with 15 bases between them. This CDR3 reads CSVEIKGDSTEAFF. In nucleotides, the CDR3 is TGCAGCGTTGAAATTAAGGGTGACAGTACTGAAGCTTTCTTT.

The J gene is TRBJ2-3, the V gene TRBV14, with 9 positions matching TRBD1. Germline CDR1 reads SGHDN; CDR2 reads FVKESK. Losses at the gene ends were 1 base for V and 8 bases for J; bases not matched to a gene: 1. This CDR3 contains 13 residues. CDR3 sequence (DNA): TGTGCCAGCAGCCAAGCGGGACAGGGTACGCAGTATTTT. This codes for CASSQAGQGTQYF.

The rearrangement uses TRBV2 and TRBJ1-1; D unclear. The CDR3 consists of 11 residues. V gave up 7 bases and J gave up 6 bases, with 9 bases separating them. CDR1 is SNHLY and CDR2 is FYNNEI in the germline V gene. The CDR3 DNA is TGTGCCAGCACGATCCTATCTGAAGCTTTCTTT. It specifies CASTILSEAFF. Full variable domain (missing parts from reference TRBV2 and TRBJ1-1): EPEVTQTPSHQVTQMGQEVILRCVPISNHLYFYWYRQILGQKVEFLVSFYNNEISEKSEIFDDQFSVERPDGSNFTLKIRSTKLEDSAMYFCASTILSEAFFGQGTRLTVV.

With regard to this clone: This likely comes from a read error, as the CDR3 has no conserved phenylalanine or tryptophan at its end. Because the CDR3's place on the DNA is in doubt, the DNA is left out and the CDR3 is given as listed by TCRdb. The chain carries TRBV6-5 and TRBJ1-2; the table's D call, TRBD1, has no DNA check behind it. The CDR3 sequence runs 12 residues, both termini included. Germline loops: CDR1 MNHEY, CDR2 SVGAGI. CDR3 region: CASSYTEGVPNL.

V gene TRBV29-1 combines with J gene TRBJ1-4; D gene unclear. Germline V gene data show CDR1 as SQVTM and CDR2 as ANQGSEA. The CDR3 totals 13 residues. Trimming took off 7 bases at V and 7 bases at J, with 16 bases between the two ends. The CDR3 sequence: CSARPQFAEKLFF. The CDR3 bases are TGCAGCGCCCGACCCCAGTTTGCTGAAAAACTGTTTTTT.

This clone occurred once. The chain has TRBV13 and TRBJ2-1, with D maybe TRBD2 (5 bases). The CDR3 has 14 residues. From germline, CDR1 is PRHDT and CDR2 FYEKMQ (reference sequence). Trimming took off 1 base at V and 6 bases at J, with 10 bases between the two ends. In DNA, the CDR3 is TGTGCCAGCAGCTTAGATCTAGCACCCAATGAGCAGTTCTTC. As protein: CASSLDLAPNEQFF.

CDR3 nucleotides: TGCAGCGTGGAATCTATCGGGGGGGGCGAGCAGTACTTC. Translated: CSVESIGGGEQYF. The chain combines TRBV29-1 with TRBJ2-7; the match to TRBD2 covers 8 bases. CDR3 size: 13 residues. J was trimmed by 6 bases and V by 6 bases; bases with no gene match: 10. The germline V gene encodes CDR1 SQVTM and CDR2 ANQGSEA.

This clone was seen more than once but under ten times. The rearrangement uses TRBV15 and TRBJ2-7; 7 nucleotides line up with TRBD1. Germline V gene sequence: CDR1 LNHNV, CDR2 YYDKDF (reference sequence). Trimming removed 0 bases from V and 6 bases from J; junction bases left unmatched: 8. The CDR3 is 15 amino acids. The CDR3 DNA reads as TGTGCCACCAGCAGAGAGGACAGGTATTATTCCGAGCAGTACTTC. Its protein product is CATSREDRYYSEQYF.

This sequence joins TRBV5-4 and TRBJ1-6; no clear D gene. The CDR3 extends over 15 amino acids. Germline loops: CDR1 SGHNT, CDR2 YYREEE (reference sequence). The V end lost 1 base, the J end lost 8 bases, and 13 bases lay between the germline ends. The CDR3 spells CASSLNPGGDSPLHF. DNA for the CDR3: TGTGCCAGCAGCTTGAACCCCGGCGGGGATTCACCCCTCCACTTT.

The chain carries TRBV5-5 and TRBJ1-1; TRBD1 might be the D (5 bases). V lost 0 bases and J 12 bases, leaving 18 bases between the germline ends. Germline V lookup: CDR1 SGHKS, CDR2 YYEKEE (reference sequence). CDR3 size: 14 residues. CDR3 protein: CASSLAEGAVVSFF. The CDR3 region has the DNA TGTGCCAGCAGCTTGGCCGAAGGGGCAGTTGTTTCTTTCTTT.

In this sample, this clone turned up once. The chain employs TRBV18 and TRBJ2-7; D is perhaps TRBD1 (7 bases). Germline-derived CDR1 and CDR2 are KGHSH and LQKENI. The CDR3 has 15 residues. The V gene lost 0 bases and the J gene lost 5 bases, with 14 bases spanning the gap. CDR3 amino acids: CASSPPRQGGNEQYF. The CDR3 nucleotides read TGTGCCAGCTCACCACCTCGGCAGGGGGGAAACGAGCAGTACTTC.

The chain employs TRBV3-1 (or the pseudogene TRBV3-2) and TRBJ2-5, with D possibly being TRBD1 or TRBD2 (7 bases each). Between the trimmed V and J ends, which lost 1 base and 5 bases, there was a span of 23 bases. CDR1 LGHDT and CDR2 YNNKEL come from the germline V gene (reference sequence). This CDR3 is 18 amino acids long. In DNA, the CDR3 is TGTGCCAGCAGCCAAGCCCCAGGGGGGGGGCCCGCTCAGGAGACCCAGTACTTC. Residues: CASSQAPGGGPAQETQYF.

The V gene is TRBV24-1, the J gene TRBJ2-3; D ambiguous. The CDR3 length is 12 residues. Trimming removed 5 bases from V and 6 bases from J, with 8 bases in between. CDR1 KGHDR and CDR2 SFDVKD come from the germline V gene. CDR3 DNA sequence: TGTGCCACCAGTGTTGACCGGGATACGCAGTATTTT. This codes for CATSVDRDTQYF.

The genes are TRBV19 and TRBJ1-5; 8 nucleotides agree with TRBD1. Looked up from germline, CDR1 is LNHDA and CDR2 is SQIVND (reference sequence). Trimming removed 3 bases from V and 6 bases from J; junction bases left unmatched: 10. The CDR3 covers 16 residues. The CDR3 nucleotides are TGTGCCAGTAGTATCACCCCTCAGGGGGCGCGTCAGCCCCAGCATTTT. As protein: CASSITPQGARQPQHF.

J is TRBJ2-2 and V is TRBV10-3; TRBD2 matches 9 bases. CDR1 and CDR2 (germline): ENHRY, SYGVKD. The ends lost 3 bases at V and 5 bases at J; junction bases unmatched: 10. The CDR3 totals 17 residues. The CDR3 reads CAISEGLTSGWTGELFF. CDR3 bases: TGTGCCATCAGTGAAGGGTTGACTAGCGGATGGACCGGGGAGCTGTTTTTT.

This clone was seen just once. The rearrangement uses TRBV9 and TRBJ2-3; unclear D gene. The CDR3 length is 14 residues. CDR1 and CDR2 from the germline V gene are SGDLS and YYNGEE. V was shortened by 4 bases and J by 6 bases, with 15 bases between the two germline ends. CDR3 amino acids: CASSPPPPGDTQYF. DNA for the CDR3: TGTGCCAGCAGCCCCCCACCACCAGGCGATACGCAGTATTTT.

This chain links TRBV10-3 with TRBJ2-7; TRBD1 matches at 7 bases. There are 16 residues in the CDR3. V lost 8 bases and J lost 6; bases outside the gene matches: 19. Germline assignment: CDR1 ENHRY and CDR2 SYGVKD. CDR3 coding DNA: TGTGCCATCTCTCCCCCCCACGAGGGGACAGTCTCCGAGCAGTACTTC. It codes for CAISPPHEGTVSEQYF.

The chain employs TRBV29-1 and TRBJ2-7; D gene uncertain. Trimming stripped 5 bases from V and 1 base from J, with 9 bases between. The CDR3 spans 12 residues. Germline CDR1 SQVTM, CDR2 ANQGSEA. The CDR3 region has the DNA TGCAGCGTTTTGGCAGTTTCCTACGAGCAGTACTTC. Its translation is CSVLAVSYEQYF.

This chain uses TRBV6-5 with TRBJ2-7; D possibly corresponds to TRBD1 (5 bases). In germline, CDR1 is MNHEY, CDR2 SVGAGI. The V and J ends lost 10 bases and 6 bases respectively, with 22 bases between them. The CDR3 is made up of 14 amino acids. The CDR3 DNA follows: TGTGCCACCGACCCAGGGCGGACGAGTGGCGAGCAGTACTTC. This translates into CATDPGRTSGEQYF.

This sequence joins TRBV24-1 and TRBJ1-2; no reliable D call. Trimming left V 1 base short and J 8 bases short, with 10 bases between. The CDR3 has 13 residues. Germline lookup yields CDR1 KGHDR and CDR2 SFDVKD. The CDR3 region is CATSDLGRQGYTF. The CDR3 nucleotides read TGTGCCACCAGTGATTTAGGCAGGCAAGGCTACACCTTC.

The J gene is TRBJ2-2, the V gene TRBV7-2, with TRBD1 identical over 7 bases. This CDR3 is built from 16 residues. Germline CDR1 and CDR2: SGHTA and FQGNSA. V gave up 2 bases and J gave up 0 bases; unmatched junction bases: 3. CDR3 DNA: TGTGCCAGCAGCTTAAAGACAGGGACGAACACCGGGGAGCTGTTTTTT. As protein: CASSLKTGTNTGELFF.

The V call is TRBV6-4, the J call TRBJ2-1; no firm D call. Germline CDR1 MRHNA, CDR2 SNTAGT. CDR3 size: 14 residues. Trimming removed 3 bases from V and 6 bases from J, with 12 bases in between. The CDR3 protein is CASSDSSMGNEQFF. CDR3 nucleotide sequence: TGTGCCAGCAGTGATTCGAGCATGGGCAATGAGCAGTTCTTC.

This chain joins TRBV27 and TRBJ2-1, with TRBD2 identical over 8 bases. Per germline, CDR1 MNHEY and CDR2 SMNVEV (reference sequence). The CDR3 has 16 amino acids. Unmatched junction bases numbered 6, after V lost 5 bases and J lost 0 bases. CDR3 nucleotides: TGTGCCAGCAGTCAGACTAGCGAGAGCTCCTACAATGAGCAGTTCTTC. Its translation: CASSQTSESSYNEQFF.

The chain joins TRBV12-5 to TRBJ2-5; TRBD1 matches at 12 bases. This CDR3 is built from 17 residues. In germline, CDR1 is LGHNT, CDR2 FRNRAP. The trim removed 4 bases at V and 5 bases at J, leaving 11 bases unmatched. CDR3 protein: CASGSSTGTGGWETQYF. The CDR3 nucleotides read TGTGCTAGTGGTTCCTCGACCGGGACAGGGGGCTGGGAGACCCAGTACTTC.